This TCR beta chain was recovered during a study of beta chain features in type 1 diabetes. Looking at the study overall: Investigators examined roughly 99,000,000 sorted cells across all samples. Overall study findings and caveats: For patients, the naive, central memory and Treg TCRB repertoires appeared more alike than for healthy donors. TCRB CDR3s were moderately but significantly shorter in Type 1 diabetes patients in all four CD4+ subsets.

As to this clone: Its antigen is not known.

The investigators reverse transcribed all of the isolated RNA, so they sequenced expressed TCRB transcripts. Here immunoSEQ multiplex PCR was the method, and the copy in TCRdb shows in-frame clones only, minus some. The table records about 170,000 clones, roughly 8% of them present only once. CD45RO/CCR7/CD25/CD127/CD95/CD27 staining was used to isolate CD4+ naive, central memory, regulatory and stem cell-like memory cells by sorting. Sort purity for all populations was recorded as exceeding 98%. The CDR3 extends over 15 amino acids. Losses at the gene ends were 3 bases for V and 2 bases for J; bases not matched to a gene: 7. From germline, CDR1 is LNHDA and CDR2 SQIVND (reference sequence).

Input material: central memory CD4+ T cells from blood. V usage is TRBV19 and J usage is TRBJ2-7, with 7 positions matching TRBD1. The TCR originated in a man between 18 and 35 years old with type 1 diabetes. CDR3 loop: CASSIFPGQTYEQYF. CDR3 nucleotides: TGTGCCAGTAGTATTTTCCCGGGACAGACCTACGAGCAGTACTTC.